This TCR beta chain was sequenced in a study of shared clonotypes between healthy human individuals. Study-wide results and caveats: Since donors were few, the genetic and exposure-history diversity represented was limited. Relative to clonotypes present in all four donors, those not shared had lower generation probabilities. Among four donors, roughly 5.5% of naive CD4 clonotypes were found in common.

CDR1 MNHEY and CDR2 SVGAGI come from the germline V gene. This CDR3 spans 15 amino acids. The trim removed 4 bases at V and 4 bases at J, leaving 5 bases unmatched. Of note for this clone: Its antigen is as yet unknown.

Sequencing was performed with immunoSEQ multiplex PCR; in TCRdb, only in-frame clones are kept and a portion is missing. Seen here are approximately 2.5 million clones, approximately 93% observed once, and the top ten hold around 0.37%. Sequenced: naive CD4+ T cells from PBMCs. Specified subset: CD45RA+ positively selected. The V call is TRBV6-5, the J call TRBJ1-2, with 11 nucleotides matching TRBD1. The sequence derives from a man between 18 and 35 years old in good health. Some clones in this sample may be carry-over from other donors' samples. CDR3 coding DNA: TGTGCCAGCAGTTGGACAGGGGGCGCGGGCTATGGCTACACCTTC. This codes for CASSWTGGAGYGYTF.